One sample yielded the 8 T cell receptor beta chains listed below, sequenced in a study of technical replicates of blood from several donors. Some clones are missing from TCRdb's copy, which holds only in-frame ones; the method was immunoSEQ multiplex PCR. Among some 87,000 clones listed, 85% to 95% were seen once. The sample was T cells isolated from PBMCs. These receptors all stem from a human donor in good health.

The chain uses TRBV27 and TRBJ1-1; TRBD1 matches at 8 bases. V shed 5 bases and J 0 bases; nucleotides not matched to a gene: 5. CDR3 size: 15 residues. Germline-derived CDR1 and CDR2 are MNHEY and SMNVEV (reference sequence). The CDR3 protein is CASSDGQGMNTEAFF. CDR3 bases: TGTGCCAGCAGTGACGGACAGGGCATGAACACTGAAGCTTTCTTT.

The chain joins TRBV9 to TRBJ1-2, with D perhaps matching TRBD1 (5 bases). V was clipped by 4 bases and J by 0 bases, with 10 bases between them. Germline V lookup: CDR1 SGDLS, CDR2 YYNGEE. The CDR3 is made up of 14 amino acids. The CDR3 DNA reads as TGTGCCAGCAGCCCCCCGACAGCTAACTATGGCTACACCTTC. Its protein product is CASSPPTANYGYTF.

The V and J genes are TRBV6-6 and TRBJ2-7; 10 positions agree with TRBD1. The CDR3 contains 15 residues. Germline lookup yields CDR1 MNHNY and CDR2 SVGAGI (reference sequence). Unmatched junction bases numbered 7, after V lost 2 bases and J lost 6 bases. CDR3 coding DNA: TGTGCCAGCAGTTACCAAGGGGGACAGGGGTTCGAGCAGTACTTC. It codes for CASSYQGGQGFEQYF.

This clone was seen a handful of times. J is TRBJ1-1 and V is TRBV6-5; D not resolved. The CDR3 consists of 14 residues. Trimming took off 4 bases at V and 4 bases at J, with 13 bases between the two ends. The V gene's germline CDR1 is MNHEY and CDR2 SVGAGI. The CDR3 DNA reads TGTGCCAGCAGTTTAGGCAGATGGAGCACTGAAGCTTTCTTT. Protein sequence: CASSLGRWSTEAFF.

The V and J genes are TRBV11-3 and TRBJ1-3; 7 nucleotides match TRBD1. This CDR3 contains 14 residues. Germline CDR1 SGHNT, CDR2 YENEEA. With V trimmed by 7 bases and J by 3 bases, 6 bases remained unmatched. CDR3 region: CASIIRDSGNTIYF. The CDR3 DNA reads TGTGCCAGCATCATAAGGGACAGTGGAAACACCATATATTTT.

The rearrangement uses TRBV10-1 and TRBJ1-5; TRBD1 is a possible D gene (6 bases). Per the germline V gene, CDR1 is WNHNN and CDR2 is SYGVQD (reference sequence). The CDR3 runs to 15 residues. V lost 10 bases and J 11 bases, leaving 27 bases between the germline ends. The CDR3 sequence is CATLEGDTLIPAQHF. The CDR3 DNA reads as TGCGCCACCTTAGAAGGGGACACTCTAATTCCAGCCCAGCATTTT.

This clone was detected only once. V gene TRBV30 combines with J gene TRBJ1-2; TRBD1 matches at 7 bases. The CDR3 covers 10 residues. J was trimmed by 8 bases and V by 4 bases; bases with no gene match: 1. Germline V gene sequence: CDR1 GTSNPN, CDR2 SVGIG (reference sequence). The CDR3: CAWKGAGYTF. The CDR3 DNA reads as TGTGCCTGGAAGGGGGCCGGCTACACCTTC.

The chain links TRBV19 to TRBJ1-5, with D perhaps matching TRBD1 (6 bases). Trimming took off 7 bases at V and 1 base at J, with 14 bases between the two ends. The CDR3 runs 15 residues. Looked up from germline, CDR1 is LNHDA and CDR2 is SQIVND (reference sequence). The CDR3 loop is CASNSGVRSNQPQHF. CDR3 nucleotides: TGTGCCAGTAATTCAGGGGTCCGGAGCAATCAGCCCCAGCATTTT.